The 9 T cell receptor beta chains below come from one sample, sequenced in a study of blood T cell repertoires in COVID-19 (TCRdb year 2020). Library method: the immunoSEQ multiplex PCR assay. Drawn from immuneACCESS, this table holds only the in-frame rearrangements with V and J called that TCRdb kept. Clones are partly lost; checked studies trace under half to an unresolved V gene and leave the rest unexplained. For this sample there are 250,000 to 350,000 clones; 87% appear just once. The leading ten clones occupy roughly 6.2% of the sample. Sequenced: PBMCs or T cells enriched from blood (not recorded which). The receptors were sampled from a middle-aged woman who had recovered from COVID-19.

This clone was observed a single time. V and J are TRBV15 and TRBJ2-7; 10 bases align to TRBD1. The CDR3 loop spans 16 amino acids. V was pared by 4 bases and J by 0 bases, with 6 bases of the junction left unmatched. CDR1 is LNHNV and CDR2 is YYDKDF in the germline V gene (reference sequence). CDR3 protein: CATSKWRDRGSYEQYF. The CDR3 DNA reads as TGTGCCACCAGCAAATGGAGGGACAGGGGCTCCTACGAGCAGTACTTC.

The J gene is TRBJ1-1, the V gene TRBV29-1; 10 bases are a match to TRBD1. V lost 7 bases and J lost 5; bases outside the gene matches: 4. CDR1 SQVTM and CDR2 ANQGSEA come from the germline V gene. The CDR3 contains 12 residues. Here the CDR3 DNA reads TGCAGCGGGGGGACAGGGGAGACTGAAGCTTTCTTT. This codes for CSGGTGETEAFF.

The chain employs TRBV18 and TRBJ2-7, with a tentative D call TRBD2 (6 bases). V lost 2 bases, J lost 6 bases, and 11 bases lay in between. Germline lookup yields CDR1 KGHSH and CDR2 LQKENI. The CDR3 consists of 13 residues. CDR3 sequence (DNA): TGTGCCAGCTCACCAGGGGAGGAGGGCGAGCAGTACTTC. It specifies CASSPGEEGEQYF.

The chain has TRBV2 and TRBJ2-1; a possible D gene is TRBD1 (5 bases). Germline CDR1 SNHLY, CDR2 FYNNEI. Trimming pared 2 bases from V and 4 bases from J, leaving 12 bases between. This CDR3 spans 15 amino acids. The DNA of the CDR3 is TGTGCCAGCAGTGAAACAGGACCGATTTACAATGAGCAGTTCTTC. Protein: CASSETGPIYNEQFF. Drawing the rest from reference TRBV2 and TRBJ2-1, the complete variable domain is EPEVTQTPSHQVTQMGQEVILRCVPISNHLYFYWYRQILGQKVEFLVSFYNNEISEKSEIFDDQFSVERPDGSNFTLKIRSTKLEDSAMYFCASSETGPIYNEQFFGPGTRLTVL.

The chain has TRBV28 and TRBJ1-3, with 8 bases aligning to TRBD1. Germline-derived CDR1 and CDR2 are MDHEN and SYDVKM. The CDR3 covers 15 residues. V was clipped by 6 bases and J by 3 bases; unmatched bases: 7. This CDR3 reads CASSPDRVGGNTIYF. The CDR3 nucleotides read TGTGCCAGCAGCCCGGACAGGGTGGGTGGAAACACCATATATTTT.

The chain recombines TRBV27 with TRBJ2-1; 11 positions agree with TRBD2. This CDR3 region has 16 residues. Germline loops: CDR1 MNHEY, CDR2 SMNVEV (reference sequence). Trimming took 3 bases from V and 1 from J; bases not matched to a gene: 2. CDR3 protein: CASSFTSGSSYNEQFF. Here the CDR3 DNA reads TGTGCCAGCAGTTTCACTAGCGGGAGTTCCTACAATGAGCAGTTCTTC.

The V call is TRBV6-5, the J call TRBJ2-7; D ambiguous. This CDR3 region has 11 residues. The V and J ends lost 6 bases and 4 bases respectively, with 7 bases between them. The germline V gene encodes CDR1 MNHEY and CDR2 SVGAGI. CDR3 DNA: TGTGCCAGCAGGCACAATTACGAGCAGTACTTC. Protein sequence: CASRHNYEQYF.

The chain carries TRBV10-3 and TRBJ1-2; D call uncertain. V dropped 8 bases and J dropped 0 bases, with 10 bases sitting between them. CDR3 size: 13 residues. Germline CDR1 and CDR2: ENHRY and SYGVKD. The CDR3, as DNA: TGTGCCATCGGCTTGGGAGCTAACTATGGCTACACCTTC. This sequence encodes CAIGLGANYGYTF.

V gene TRBV19 combines with J gene TRBJ2-1; 9 bases fit TRBD2. This CDR3 is 16 amino acids long. Germline lookup yields CDR1 LNHDA and CDR2 SQIVND (reference sequence). With 6 bases clipped from V and 1 base from J, the junction kept 7 bases outside the gene matches. CDR3 in amino acids: CASSLAGYGSYNEQFF. The CDR3 DNA reads TGTGCCAGTAGCCTAGCGGGATATGGGTCCTACAATGAGCAGTTCTTC.